What follows are 22 T cell receptor beta chains derived from one specimen sequenced in a study of blood T cell repertoires in COVID-19. The repertoire was sequenced with immunoSEQ multiplex PCR; TCRdb's copy has only in-frame clones and lacks some. The repertoire holds roughly 160,000 clones, with around 84% as singletons. Input material: peripheral blood. These receptors were collected from a woman of 80 years or more with COVID-19, enrolled during active disease.

The V and J genes are TRBV6-4 and TRBJ2-2; no reliable D call. This CDR3 region has 11 residues. Trimming cost V 2 bases and J 9 bases, with 4 bases left between them. Per germline, CDR1 MRHNA and CDR2 SNTAGT. Here the CDR3 DNA reads TGTGCCAGCAGTGACATTAGGGAGCTGTTTTTT. Translation: CASSDIRELFF.

The chain employs TRBV3-1 (or the pseudogene TRBV3-2) and TRBJ2-7; D is ambiguous. From germline, CDR1 is LGHDT and CDR2 YNNKEL (reference sequence). CDR3 size: 13 residues. Trimming shortened V by 5 bases and J by 0 bases, and 8 bases separated the two germline ends. This CDR3 is CASSWAVSYEQYF. The CDR3, as DNA: TGTGCCAGCAGCTGGGCAGTCTCCTACGAGCAGTACTTC.

This clone occurred once. The chain has TRBV6-5 and TRBJ1-1; possible D gene TRBD1, 6 bases. The V end was cut by 0 bases, the J end by 7 bases, with 6 bases between. The CDR3 runs to 12 residues. Germline V gives CDR1 MNHEY, CDR2 SVGAGI. The CDR3 sequence is CASSYSDSEAFF. CDR3 in DNA: TGTGCCAGCAGTTACTCGGACAGTGAAGCTTTCTTT.

CDR3 nucleotide sequence: TGTGCCAGCACCCGGGACATCATGACAGATACGCAGTATTTT. Its protein product is CASTRDIMTDTQYF. The chain employs TRBV27 and TRBJ2-3; TRBD1 might be the D (6 bases). The ends were cut back, 7 bases at V and 3 bases at J, with 14 bases in the middle. The CDR3 is made up of 14 amino acids. Per germline, CDR1 MNHEY and CDR2 SMNVEV (reference sequence).

The V gene is TRBV19, the J gene TRBJ1-5; D not resolved. Trimming took off 6 bases at V and 6 bases at J, with 12 bases between the two ends. This CDR3 has 13 residues. CDR1 LNHDA and CDR2 SQIVND come from the germline V gene (reference sequence). The DNA for the CDR3 is TGTGCCAGTAGGGATCGGGGAACTCAGCCCCAGCATTTT. This translates into CASRDRGTQPQHF.

The rearrangement joins TRBV25-1 to TRBJ1-6, with D possibly matching TRBD1 (5 bases). In germline, CDR1 is MGHDK, CDR2 SYGVNS. The CDR3 is 15 amino acids. The V gene lost 3 bases and the J gene lost 8 bases, with 14 bases spanning the gap. CDR3 nucleotides: TGTGCCAGCAGTGACTTTGGAGGGGCCGATTCACCCCTCCACTTT. Translating gives CASSDFGGADSPLHF.

V is TRBV6-5 and J is TRBJ2-7, with 7 bases fitting TRBD1. There are 13 residues in the CDR3. Germline V lookup: CDR1 MNHEY, CDR2 SVGAGI. J was trimmed by 3 bases and V by 7 bases; bases with no gene match: 6. The DNA for the CDR3 is TGTGCCAGCACTACGGGACAGTTCTACGAGCAGTACTTC. Protein sequence: CASTTGQFYEQYF.

The rearrangement joins TRBV6-2 or TRBV6-3 to TRBJ2-3; D is unresolved. The CDR3 length is 12 residues. V dropped 8 bases and J dropped 2 bases, with 8 bases sitting between them. Germline-derived CDR1 and CDR2 are MNHEY and SVGEGT. The CDR3 region is CASGSYTDTQYF. Written as DNA, the CDR3 is TGTGCCAGCGGTTCCTACACAGATACGCAGTATTTT.

The chain uses TRBV19 and TRBJ1-5; D call uncertain. Per germline, CDR1 LNHDA and CDR2 SQIVND (reference sequence). The ends were cut back, 3 bases at V and 4 bases at J, with 7 bases in the middle. The CDR3 covers 13 residues. The CDR3 sequence is CASSITANQPQHF. The CDR3 DNA reads TGTGCCAGTAGTATTACAGCAAATCAGCCCCAGCATTTT.

V is TRBV3-1 (or the pseudogene TRBV3-2) and J is TRBJ2-1; D perhaps matches TRBD1 (5 bases). Trimming stripped 3 bases from V and 4 bases from J, with 13 bases between. This CDR3 is built from 15 residues. Germline CDR1 is LGHDT and CDR2 is YNNKEL (reference sequence). The CDR3 region has the DNA TGTGCCAGCAGCCAGTACCGTGGACAATACAATGAGCAGTTCTTC. It specifies CASSQYRGQYNEQFF.

This clone was recorded only once. The CDR3 is CASSFLAGGTRETQYF. CDR3 DNA sequence: TGTGCCAGCAGCTTCCTAGCGGGAGGGACGAGAGAGACCCAGTACTTC. J is TRBJ2-5 and V is TRBV5-6, with TRBD2 matching 12 bases. The CDR3 runs to 16 residues. Trimming removed 2 bases from V and 4 bases from J; junction bases left unmatched: 6. Germline lookup yields CDR1 SGHDT and CDR2 YYEEEE.

The chain carries TRBV7-6 and TRBJ1-1; maybe TRBD1 (6 bases). V gave up 1 base and J gave up 5 bases, with 17 bases separating them. CDR1 and CDR2 from the germline V gene are SGHVS and FNYEAQ. This CDR3 has 16 amino acids. CDR3 bases: TGTGCCAGCAGCTTAGAGTCTGCGGGGGCCGGGACTGAAGCTTTCTTT. Its protein is CASSLESAGAGTEAFF.

This chain connects TRBV19 to TRBJ2-7; D is uncertain. The V end was cut by 3 bases, the J end by 4 bases, with 10 bases between. CDR1 LNHDA and CDR2 SQIVND come from the germline V gene (reference sequence). This CDR3 has 13 residues. The CDR3 reads CASSMRRGYEQYF. The DNA of the CDR3 is TGTGCCAGTAGTATGCGACGAGGATACGAGCAGTACTTC.

The chain carries TRBV24-1 and TRBJ1-5, with unresolved D. This CDR3 region has 13 residues. Deletions cut 5 bases from V and 4 bases from J, with 8 bases between. Germline loops: CDR1 KGHDR, CDR2 SFDVKD. The CDR3 sequence is CATSAGSNQPQHF. DNA of the CDR3: TGTGCCACCAGTGCGGGGTCTAATCAGCCCCAGCATTTT.

This sequence joins TRBV7-2 and TRBJ1-5, with no clear D. Trimming stripped 1 base from V and 0 bases from J, with 7 bases between. Germline CDR1 and CDR2: SGHTA and FQGNSA. The CDR3 covers 15 residues. In DNA, the CDR3 is TGTGCCAGCAGCTTAGACAAAATTAGCAATCAGCCCCAGCATTTT. Protein: CASSLDKISNQPQHF.

This clone was counted a single time. The chain couples TRBV12-3 or TRBV12-4 to TRBJ1-6; the D is unclear. The germline V and J ends were trimmed by 6 bases and 8 bases, with 8 bases remaining between them. This CDR3 comprises 12 residues. The CDR3 nucleotides read TGTGCCAGCAGGTCGGGGTATTCACCCCTCCACTTT. This sequence encodes CASRSGYSPLHF.

Only one count was recorded for this clone. A read error may account for a junction end that differs from germline. The DNA of the CDR3 is TGTGCTAGCAGCCGACCGGGGGTCCATGAGACCCAGTACTTC. The encoded protein is CASSRPGVHETQYF. This chain uses TRBV7-7 with TRBJ2-5; D perhaps matches TRBD2 (6 bases). The CDR3 is 14 residues long. Germline V gene sequence: CDR1 SSHAT, CDR2 FNYEAQ (reference sequence).

The CDR3 spells CASSPNSGTQTDEQFF. Here the CDR3 DNA reads TGTGCCAGCAGTCCAAACTCCGGGACACAAACGGATGAGCAGTTCTTC. The chain uses TRBV6-4 and TRBJ2-1; a weak D match, TRBD1 (6 bases). The germline V gene encodes CDR1 MRHNA and CDR2 SNTAGT. V lost 5 bases to trimming and J lost 8 bases, with 22 bases between them. The CDR3 totals 16 residues.

J is TRBJ1-2 and V is TRBV2; D remains unclear. The germline V gene encodes CDR1 SNHLY and CDR2 FYNNEI. This CDR3 is 11 amino acids long. V lost 0 bases to trimming and J lost 11 bases, with 7 bases between them. The CDR3 protein is CASSEATGYTF. The CDR3 bases are TGTGCCAGCAGTGAAGCGACGGGGTACACCTTC. Full variable domain (rest looked up from reference TRBV2 and TRBJ1-2): EPEVTQTPSHQVTQMGQEVILRCVPISNHLYFYWYRQILGQKVEFLVSFYNNEISEKSEIFDDQFSVERPDGSNFTLKIRSTKLEDSAMYFCASSEATGYTFGSGTRLTVV.

The rearrangement uses TRBV28 and TRBJ1-5; 7 bases map to TRBD1. Germline assignment: CDR1 MDHEN and CDR2 SYDVKM. This CDR3 has 13 residues. J was trimmed by 4 bases and V by 9 bases; bases with no gene match: 6. CDR3 loop: CASGGGTNQPQHF. CDR3 bases: TGTGCCAGTGGAGGGGGCACTAATCAGCCCCAGCATTTT.

This clone appeared once. This chain links TRBV5-1 with TRBJ1-2, with 8 bases fitting TRBD1. The CDR3 is made up of 14 amino acids. In germline, CDR1 is SGHRS, CDR2 YFSETQ. The V segment lost 3 bases and the J segment 3 bases; nucleotides outside the gene matches: 4. The CDR3 loop reads CASSSGTGDYGYTF. As DNA, the CDR3 is TGCGCCAGCAGCTCAGGGACAGGAGACTATGGCTACACCTTC.

The chain employs TRBV27 and TRBJ2-7; 7 nucleotides match TRBD1. J lost 2 bases, V lost 6 bases, and 4 bases had no gene match. Germline lookup yields CDR1 MNHEY and CDR2 SMNVEV (reference sequence). The CDR3 has 13 residues. This CDR3 is CASRPQGPYEQYF. In nucleotides, the CDR3 is TGTGCCAGCAGGCCACAGGGGCCCTACGAGCAGTACTTC.